This entry lists 28 T cell receptor beta chains sequenced from one sample in a study of cytomegalovirus exposure and HLA in healthy donors. Method: immunoSEQ multiplex PCR; TCRdb's copy keeps in-frame clones and lacks some. The sample contains 150,000 to 170,000 clones, just over 85% of which appear only once. Sequences were obtained from PBMCs. The source is a human donor in good health.

This clone came up once. The V gene is TRBV7-8, the J gene TRBJ1-2; 8 nucleotides match TRBD1. The CDR3 has 20 residues. Per the germline V gene, CDR1 is SGHVS and CDR2 is FQNEAQ. J was trimmed by 4 bases and V by 6 bases; bases with no gene match: 25. As DNA, the CDR3 is TGTGCCAGCAGGGAGGGGGGGCGCACTGAGAGGACAGGGAGGGGCTATGGCTACACCTTC. Protein sequence: CASREGGRTERTGRGYGYTF.

The chain links TRBV5-1 to TRBJ1-2; 9 bases align to TRBD1. Losses at the gene ends were 4 bases for V and 0 bases for J; bases not matched to a gene: 7. The germline CDR1 and CDR2 sequences are SGHRS and YFSETQ. The CDR3 is 16 amino acids. The DNA of the CDR3 is TGCGCCAGCAGCCCGGGACAGGGATTCACTAACTATGGCTACACCTTC. This translates into CASSPGQGFTNYGYTF.

V usage is TRBV7-3 and J usage is TRBJ2-1; TRBD2 matches at 7 bases. The germline V gene has CDR1 SGHTA and CDR2 FQGTGA. The CDR3 runs 12 residues. V shed 0 bases, J shed 10 bases, and the junction held 0 bases outside the gene matches. CDR3 protein: CASSLTAGEQFF. The CDR3, as DNA: TGTGCCAGCAGCTTAACAGCGGGGGAGCAGTTCTTC.

This clone was seen a handful of times. CDR3 loop: CASRPHLNTEAFF. DNA of the CDR3: TGTGCCAGCAGGCCACACCTGAACACTGAAGCTTTCTTT. The genes are TRBV27 and TRBJ1-1; the D is unclear. The germline gives CDR1 MNHEY, CDR2 SMNVEV (reference sequence). CDR3 length equals 13 residues. The ends were cut back, 6 bases at V and 0 bases at J, with 8 bases in the middle.

The chain recombines TRBV29-1 with TRBJ2-2; 13 nucleotides align to TRBD2. Germline V CDR1 and CDR2: SQVTM, ANQGSEA. CDR3 length: 15 residues. Germline trimming cut 5 bases from V and 2 bases from J; bases unmatched to any gene: 2. The CDR3 nucleotides read TGCAGCGTTCCGGGACTAGCGGGAAACACCGGGGAGCTGTTTTTT. Translated: CSVPGLAGNTGELFF.

The rearrangement uses TRBV27 and TRBJ2-7; TRBD2 might be the D (5 bases). V was clipped by 2 bases and J by 6 bases, with 14 bases between them. The CDR3 extends over 14 amino acids. Germline CDR1 is MNHEY and CDR2 is SMNVEV (reference sequence). CDR3 DNA: TGTGCCAGCAGTTTAGCCACGGCTGGAGGCGAGCAGTACTTC. This codes for CASSLATAGGEQYF.

This clone was detected only a few times. The chain carries TRBV5-4 and TRBJ1-1, with a possible D match to TRBD1 (6 bases). From germline, CDR1 is SGHNT and CDR2 YYREEE (reference sequence). CDR3 size: 14 residues. V lost 4 bases and J lost 0, with 10 bases in between. The CDR3, as DNA: TGTGCCAGCAGCCGGACAGCTATGAACACTGAAGCTTTCTTT. Residues: CASSRTAMNTEAFF. The full variable domain, in which reference TRBV5-4 and TRBJ1-1 provide the parts outside the CDR3, is ETGVTQSPTHLIKTRGQQVTLRCSSQSGHNTVSWYQQALGQGPQFIFQYYREEENGRGNFPPRFSGLQFPNYSSELNVNALELDDSALYLCASSRTAMNTEAFFGQGTRLTVV.

This chain connects TRBV7-2 to TRBJ2-7; 13 nucleotides line up with TRBD2. Germline V gene lookup returns CDR1 SGHTA and CDR2 FQGNSA. Losses at the gene ends were 1 base for V and 2 bases for J; bases not matched to a gene: 2. This CDR3 is built from 16 residues. CDR3 coding DNA: TGTGCCAGCAGCTTAGAAGGGACTAGCGGGGCCTACGAGCAGTACTTC. This codes for CASSLEGTSGAYEQYF. The whole variable domain, remainder taken from reference TRBV7-2 and TRBJ2-7, is GAGVSQSPSNKVTEKGKDVELRCDPISGHTALYWYRQSLGQGLEFLIYFQGNSAPDKSGLPSDRFSAERTGGSVSTLTIQRTQQEDSAVYLCASSLEGTSGAYEQYFGPGTRLTVT.

CDR3: CASSLQAPGSTEAFF. The CDR3 bases are TGTGCCAGCAGTTTACAAGCACCAGGGTCCACTGAAGCTTTCTTT. V usage is TRBV27 and J usage is TRBJ1-1; D is perhaps TRBD1 (5 bases). Germline CDR1 is MNHEY and CDR2 is SMNVEV (reference sequence). Trimming pared 2 bases from V and 4 bases from J, leaving 14 bases between. CDR3 length: 15 amino acids.

The J gene is TRBJ2-5, the V gene TRBV9, with D perhaps matching TRBD2 (6 bases). Germline lookup yields CDR1 SGDLS and CDR2 YYNGEE. The CDR3 spans 15 residues. V lost 3 bases, J lost 1 base, and 13 bases lay in between. This CDR3 reads CASSANSGAQETQYF. CDR3 DNA: TGTGCCAGCAGCGCCAATAGCGGAGCCCAAGAGACCCAGTACTTC.

The V gene is TRBV29-1, the J gene TRBJ2-7, with 7 bases fitting TRBD1. CDR1 and CDR2 from the germline V gene are SQVTM and ANQGSEA. Trimming took 3 bases from V and 7 from J; bases not matched to a gene: 12. The CDR3 contains 14 residues. The CDR3 nucleotides read TGCAGCGTTGAGTTGGACGGTCGCAGGGGGGAGCAGTACTTC. This translates into CSVELDGRRGEQYF.

The chain is built from TRBV11-3 and TRBJ2-3; tentatively, D is TRBD1 (6 bases). V was pared by 4 bases and J by 0 bases, with 11 bases between. This CDR3 has 15 amino acids. The germline V gene has CDR1 SGHNT and CDR2 YENEEA. The CDR3 sequence is CASSSRTESTDTQYF. For the CDR3, the DNA is TGTGCCAGCAGCTCCCGGACAGAGAGCACAGATACGCAGTATTTT.

This clone was recorded only once. The gene calls are TRBV18 and TRBJ1-5; 12 bases align to TRBD1. The CDR3 is 15 residues long. The V gene's germline CDR1 is KGHSH and CDR2 LQKENI. The V gene end was trimmed by 3 bases and the J gene end by 6 bases; junction bases not matched to a gene: 3. The CDR3 bases are TGTGCCAGCTCACCGGGACAGGGGGCAGTTCAGCCCCAGCATTTT. This sequence encodes CASSPGQGAVQPQHF.

The J gene is TRBJ1-2, the V gene TRBV5-4; 8 positions agree with TRBD1. Germline values: CDR1 SGHNT, CDR2 YYREEE (reference sequence). Losses at the gene ends were 4 bases for V and 5 bases for J; bases not matched to a gene: 10. The CDR3 length is 15 residues. CDR3 region: CASSPGQGVGYGYTF. In DNA, the CDR3 is TGTGCCAGCAGCCCTGGACAGGGAGTGGGGTATGGCTACACCTTC.

The rearrangement joins TRBV27 to TRBJ2-7; TRBD2 is a possible D gene (5 bases). Germline V gives CDR1 MNHEY, CDR2 SMNVEV (reference sequence). V was pared by 10 bases and J by 6 bases, with 16 bases between. The length of the CDR3 is 12 residues. CDR3 DNA sequence: TGTGCCACTTCACTAGATAACGGCGAGCAGTACTTC. Protein sequence: CATSLDNGEQYF.

This clone was counted a few times. The rearrangement joins TRBV27 to TRBJ2-3; 8 bases fit TRBD2. Germline CDR1 and CDR2: MNHEY and SMNVEV (reference sequence). The V segment lost 4 bases and the J segment 1 base; nucleotides outside the gene matches: 10. The length of the CDR3 is 17 residues. DNA of the CDR3: TGTGCCAGCAGTTCTCCTCGACCAGCGGGGGGCACAGATACGCAGTATTTT. It encodes CASSSPRPAGGTDTQYF.

The chain combines TRBV30 with TRBJ2-7, with TRBD1 as a possible D gene (6 bases). The CDR3 runs to 12 residues. CDR1 and CDR2 (germline): GTSNPN, SVGIG (reference sequence). Trimming took off 6 bases at V and 1 base at J, with 10 bases between the two ends. The CDR3 DNA reads as TGTGCCTGCAGACAGGCATCCTACGAGCAGTACTTC. Its protein product is CACRQASYEQYF.

The V and J genes are TRBV5-1 and TRBJ2-2; the D gene is possibly TRBD1 (7 bases). This CDR3 has 16 residues. Per the germline V gene, CDR1 is SGHRS and CDR2 is YFSETQ. V lost 2 bases to trimming and J lost 5 bases, with 16 bases between them. The CDR3: CASSFWTGGDTGELFF. CDR3 DNA: TGCGCCAGCAGCTTTTGGACAGGCGGGGATACCGGGGAGCTGTTTTTT.

The V gene is TRBV10-1, the J gene TRBJ2-2, with 9 bases aligning to TRBD2. Germline CDR1 WNHNN, CDR2 SYGVQD (reference sequence). The CDR3 contains 16 residues. Germline trimming cut 7 bases from V and 4 bases from J; bases unmatched to any gene: 10. The DNA for the CDR3 is TGCGCCAGCAAAAGTGGTAGCGGGAGTGGCACCGGGGAGCTGTTTTTT. Encoded protein: CASKSGSGSGTGELFF.

The J gene is TRBJ2-5, the V gene TRBV12-5; 11 nucleotides agree with TRBD2. Germline CDR1 and CDR2: LGHNT and FRNRAP. Germline trimming cut 7 bases from V and 4 bases from J; bases unmatched to any gene: 14. The CDR3 covers 17 residues. DNA for the CDR3: TGTGCTAGTGTGGCCGGCGGCCTAACTAGCGGGGGAGAGACCCAGTACTTC. As protein: CASVAGGLTSGGETQYF.

The rearrangement uses TRBV2 and TRBJ2-1, with 7 bases fitting TRBD2. The CDR3 has 15 amino acids. Trimming at V came to 3 bases and at J to 8 bases, leaving 10 bases not matched to a gene. Germline CDR1 SNHLY, CDR2 FYNNEI. The CDR3 nucleotides are TGTGCCAGCAGTGAGTCTGGCGGGAGTGGAGATGAGCAGTTCTTC. Amino acids: CASSESGGSGDEQFF. Together with reference TRBV2 and TRBJ2-1, the CDR3 gives the full variable domain: EPEVTQTPSHQVTQMGQEVILRCVPISNHLYFYWYRQILGQKVEFLVSFYNNEISEKSEIFDDQFSVERPDGSNFTLKIRSTKLEDSAMYFCASSESGGSGDEQFFGPGTRLTVL.

The chain employs TRBV11-2 and TRBJ2-7; D is possibly TRBD2 (6 bases). Germline V gene lookup returns CDR1 SGHAT and CDR2 FQNNGV. V lost 1 base and J lost 2, with 12 bases in between. There are 15 residues in the CDR3. The chain's CDR3 is CASSLVRGSTYEQYF. For the CDR3, the DNA is TGTGCCAGCAGCTTAGTTCGGGGGTCAACCTACGAGCAGTACTTC. Full variable domain (missing parts from reference TRBV11-2 and TRBJ2-7): EAGVAQSPRYKIIEKRQSVAFWCNPISGHATLYWYQQILGQGPKLLIQFQNNGVVDDSQLPKDRFSAERLKGVDSTLKIQPAKLEDSAVYLCASSLVRGSTYEQYFGPGTRLTVT.

To note about this clone: The junction differs from germline at one of its ends, possibly a read error. The J gene is TRBJ1-1, the V gene TRBV4-1, with 8 bases aligning to TRBD1. CDR1 and CDR2 from the germline V gene are MGHRA and YSYEKL. The length of the CDR3 is 15 residues. CDR3 sequence (DNA): TGCGCCAGCAGCCGGGCAGGGGGCGGGAACCCTGAAGCTTTCTTT. Its protein product is CASSRAGGGNPEAFF.

This sequence joins TRBV2 and TRBJ1-1; the D gene is possibly TRBD1 (6 bases). Trimming pared 7 bases from V and 1 base from J, leaving 13 bases between. CDR1 and CDR2 from the germline V gene are SNHLY and FYNNEI. The CDR3 contains 14 residues. Here the CDR3 DNA reads TGTGCCAGCATGGGGACAAATTCGAACACTGAAGCTTTCTTT. This sequence encodes CASMGTNSNTEAFF.

The rearrangement uses TRBV10-1 and TRBJ2-1; the D is unclear. The germline V gene has CDR1 WNHNN and CDR2 SYGVQD (reference sequence). Trimming removed 0 bases at V and 9 bases at J, with 9 bases between. This CDR3 has 13 residues. The CDR3 here is CASSESGVGEQFF. In nucleotides, the CDR3 is TGCGCCAGCAGTGAGTCTGGAGTAGGTGAGCAGTTCTTC.

This sequence joins TRBV5-6 and TRBJ2-1; TRBD2 matches 12 bases. The trim removed 4 bases at V and 14 bases at J, leaving 13 bases unmatched. The CDR3 length is 15 residues. The germline V gene encodes CDR1 SGHDT and CDR2 YYEEEE. This chain's CDR3 is CASSQRGLAGGQKFF. The CDR3 coding sequence is TGTGCCAGCAGCCAGAGGGGGCTAGCGGGAGGGCAAAAGTTCTTC. Drawing the rest from reference TRBV5-6 and TRBJ2-1, the complete variable domain is DAGVTQSPTHLIKTRGQQVTLRCSPKSGHDTVSWYQQALGQGPQFIFQYYEEEERQRGNFPDRFSGHQFPNYSSELNVNALLLGDSALYLCASSQRGLAGGQKFFGPGTRLTVL.

This chain links TRBV27 with TRBJ2-1, with D possibly matching TRBD1 (7 bases). The CDR3 runs 17 residues. Trimming stripped 2 bases from V and 1 base from J, with 15 bases between. CDR1 is MNHEY, CDR2 SMNVEV, per germline (reference sequence). This chain's CDR3 is CASSLRAGQSSYNEQFF. In nucleotides, the CDR3 is TGTGCCAGCAGTTTAAGGGCGGGACAGAGTTCCTACAATGAGCAGTTCTTC.

This sequence joins TRBV10-2 and TRBJ2-5; the match to TRBD2 covers 13 bases. The CDR3 loop spans 17 amino acids. The V segment lost 6 bases and the J segment 5 bases; nucleotides outside the gene matches: 12. CDR1 WSHSY and CDR2 SAAADI come from the germline V gene. CDR3 bases: TGCGCCAGCAGCCCGATGCCTGGACTAGCGGGAGTTGAGACCCAGTACTTC. It encodes CASSPMPGLAGVETQYF.